This TCR beta chain was sequenced for a study of CD8+ T cells in alopecia areata. This clone has more than one count but fewer than ten. It was cDNA, reverse transcribed from extracted RNA, that served as the sequencing template. Sequenced by immunoSEQ multiplex PCR; TCRdb stores in-frame clones only, minus some. The data show roughly 140,000 clones, 50% to 65% seen once. The TCR sequence derives from a human donor with alopecia areata. This material consisted of CD8+ T cells sorted from blood, taken at week 0.

The CDR3 region is CASSDTNTGELFF. CDR3 DNA: TGTGCCAGCAGTGATACGAACACCGGGGAGCTGTTTTTT. The gene calls are TRBV25-1 and TRBJ2-2; D is unclear. Germline CDR1 and CDR2: MGHDK and SYGVNS. Trimming removed 3 bases at V and 0 bases at J, with 2 bases between. CDR3 length equals 13 residues.